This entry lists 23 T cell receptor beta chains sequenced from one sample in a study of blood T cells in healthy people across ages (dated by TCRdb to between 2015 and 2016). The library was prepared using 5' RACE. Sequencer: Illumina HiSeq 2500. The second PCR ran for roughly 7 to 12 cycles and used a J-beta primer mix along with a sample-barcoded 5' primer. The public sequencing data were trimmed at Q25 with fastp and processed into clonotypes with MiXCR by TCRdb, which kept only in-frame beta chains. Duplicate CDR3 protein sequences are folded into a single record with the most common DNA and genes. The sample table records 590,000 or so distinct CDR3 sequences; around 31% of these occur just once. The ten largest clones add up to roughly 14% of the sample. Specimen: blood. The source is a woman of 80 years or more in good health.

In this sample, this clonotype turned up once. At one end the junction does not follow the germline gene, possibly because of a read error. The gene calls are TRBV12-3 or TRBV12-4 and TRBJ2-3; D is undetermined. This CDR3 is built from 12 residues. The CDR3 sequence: CASRARTDAQYF. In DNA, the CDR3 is TGTGCCAGCAGAGCCCGAACAGATGCGCAGTATTTT.

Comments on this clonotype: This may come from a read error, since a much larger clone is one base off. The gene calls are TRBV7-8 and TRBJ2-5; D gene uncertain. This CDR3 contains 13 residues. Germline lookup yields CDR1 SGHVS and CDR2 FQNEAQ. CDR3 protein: CASSLDSRETRYF. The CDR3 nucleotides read TGTGCCAGCAGCTTAGACTCTCGAGAGACCCGGTACTTC.

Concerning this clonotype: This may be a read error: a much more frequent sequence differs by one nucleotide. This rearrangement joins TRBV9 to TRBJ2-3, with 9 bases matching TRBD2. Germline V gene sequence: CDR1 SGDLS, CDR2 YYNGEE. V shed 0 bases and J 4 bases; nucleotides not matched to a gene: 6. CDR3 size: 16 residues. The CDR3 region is CASSVGLAASADTQYF. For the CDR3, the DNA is TGTGCCAGCAGCGTAGGACTAGCGGCCAGCGCAGATACGCAGTATTTT.

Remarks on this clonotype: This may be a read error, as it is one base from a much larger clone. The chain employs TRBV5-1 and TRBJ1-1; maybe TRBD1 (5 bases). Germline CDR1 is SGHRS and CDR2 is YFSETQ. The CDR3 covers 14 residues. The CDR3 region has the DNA TGCGCCAGCAGCCCCACGGGACCTAACACTGAAGCTTACTTT. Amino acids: CASSPTGPNTEAYF.

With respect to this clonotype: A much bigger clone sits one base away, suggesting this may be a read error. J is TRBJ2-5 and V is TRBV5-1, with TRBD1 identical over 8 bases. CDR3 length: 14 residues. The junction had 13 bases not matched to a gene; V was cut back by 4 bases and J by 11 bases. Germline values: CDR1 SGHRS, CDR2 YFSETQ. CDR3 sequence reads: CASSTGQGRDGQYF. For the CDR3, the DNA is TGCGCCAGCAGCACAGGACAGGGTCGGGACGGGCAGTACTTC.

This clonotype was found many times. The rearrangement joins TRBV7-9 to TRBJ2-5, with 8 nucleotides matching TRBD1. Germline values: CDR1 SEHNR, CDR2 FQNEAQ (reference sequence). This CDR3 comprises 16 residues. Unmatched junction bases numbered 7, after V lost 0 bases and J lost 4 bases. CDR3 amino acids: CASSLAGSGGIETQYF. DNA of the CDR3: TGTGCCAGCAGCTTAGCGGGGTCAGGGGGCATAGAGACCCAGTACTTC.

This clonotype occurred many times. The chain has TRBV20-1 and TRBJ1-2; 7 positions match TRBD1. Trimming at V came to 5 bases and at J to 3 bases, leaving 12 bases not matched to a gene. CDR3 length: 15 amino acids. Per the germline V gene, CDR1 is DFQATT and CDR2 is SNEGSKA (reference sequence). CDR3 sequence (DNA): TGCAGTGCTGACGCTGTGACAGGGATGGACTATGGCTACACCTTC. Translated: CSADAVTGMDYGYTF.

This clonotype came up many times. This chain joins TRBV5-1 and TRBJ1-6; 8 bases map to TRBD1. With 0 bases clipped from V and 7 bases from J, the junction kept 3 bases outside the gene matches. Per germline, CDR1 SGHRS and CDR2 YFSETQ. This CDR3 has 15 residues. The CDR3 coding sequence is TGCGCCAGCAGCTTGGATCGGACAGGGAATTCACCCCTCCACTTT. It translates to CASSLDRTGNSPLHF. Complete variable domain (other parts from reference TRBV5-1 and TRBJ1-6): KAGVTQTPRYLIKTRGQQVTLSCSPISGHRSVSWYQQTPGQGLQFLFEYFSETQRNKGNFPGRFSGRQFSNSRSEMNVSTLELGDSALYLCASSLDRTGNSPLHFGNGTRLTVT.

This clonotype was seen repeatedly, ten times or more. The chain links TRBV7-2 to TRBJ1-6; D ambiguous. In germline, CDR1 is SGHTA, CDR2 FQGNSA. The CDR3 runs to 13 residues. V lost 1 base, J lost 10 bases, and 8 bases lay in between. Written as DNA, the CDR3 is TGTGCCAGCAGCTTAGAGCGATCCTCACCCCTCCACTTT. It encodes CASSLERSSPLHF.

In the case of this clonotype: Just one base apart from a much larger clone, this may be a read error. CDR3: CASSSRLSGGGYEQYF. For the CDR3, the DNA is TGTGCCAGCAGCTCCCGACTCAGCGGGGGGGGATACGAGCAGTACTTC. V gene TRBV11-3 combines with J gene TRBJ2-7, with TRBD2 matching over 10 bases. Trimming at V came to 4 bases and at J to 4 bases, leaving 10 bases not matched to a gene. Germline assignment: CDR1 SGHNT and CDR2 YENEEA. The CDR3 consists of 16 residues.

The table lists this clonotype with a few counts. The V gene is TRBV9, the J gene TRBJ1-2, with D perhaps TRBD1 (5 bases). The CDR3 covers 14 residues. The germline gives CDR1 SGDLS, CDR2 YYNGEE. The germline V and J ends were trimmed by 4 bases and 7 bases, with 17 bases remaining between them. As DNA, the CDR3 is TGTGCCAGCAGCCCAGACCCCAGGGCTGGTGGCTACACCTTC. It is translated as CASSPDPRAGGYTF.

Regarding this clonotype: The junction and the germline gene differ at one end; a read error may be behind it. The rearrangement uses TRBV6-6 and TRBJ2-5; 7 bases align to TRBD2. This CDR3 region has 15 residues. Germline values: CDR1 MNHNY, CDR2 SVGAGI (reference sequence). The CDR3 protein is CTSIPIGGGYNEQYF. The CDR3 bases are TGTACCAGCATTCCCATTGGCGGGGGTTACAATGAGCAGTACTTC.

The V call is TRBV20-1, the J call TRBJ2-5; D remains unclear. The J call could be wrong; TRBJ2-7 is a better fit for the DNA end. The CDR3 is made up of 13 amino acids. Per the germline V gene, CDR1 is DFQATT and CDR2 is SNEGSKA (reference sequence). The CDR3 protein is CSASRNPFYEQYF. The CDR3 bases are TGCAGTGCTTCTCGGAACCCATTTTACGAGCAGTACTTC.

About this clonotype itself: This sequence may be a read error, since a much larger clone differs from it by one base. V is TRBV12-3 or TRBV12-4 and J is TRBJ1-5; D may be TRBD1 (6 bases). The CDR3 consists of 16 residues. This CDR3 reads CAGSLVGAGSNQPQHF. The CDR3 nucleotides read TGTGCCGGCAGTTTAGTGGGGGCAGGGAGCAATCAGCCCCAGCATTTT.

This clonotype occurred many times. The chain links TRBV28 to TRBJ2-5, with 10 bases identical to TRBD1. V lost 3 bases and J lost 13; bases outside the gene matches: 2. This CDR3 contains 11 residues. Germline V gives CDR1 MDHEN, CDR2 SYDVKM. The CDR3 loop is CASSFRDRGYF. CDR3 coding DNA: TGTGCCAGCAGTTTCCGGGACAGGGGGTACTTC.

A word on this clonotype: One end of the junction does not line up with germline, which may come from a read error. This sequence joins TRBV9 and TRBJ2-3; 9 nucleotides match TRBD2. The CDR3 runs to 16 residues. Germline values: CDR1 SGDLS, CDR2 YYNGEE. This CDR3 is CTSSVALAGPTDTQYF. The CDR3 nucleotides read TGTACCAGCAGCGTAGCCCTAGCGGGACCGACAGATACGCAGTATTTT.

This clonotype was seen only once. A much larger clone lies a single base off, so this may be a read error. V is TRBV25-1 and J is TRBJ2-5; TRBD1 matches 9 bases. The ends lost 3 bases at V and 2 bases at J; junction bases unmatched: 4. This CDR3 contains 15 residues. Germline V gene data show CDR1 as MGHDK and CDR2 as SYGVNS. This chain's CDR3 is CASSDPGQGQETQYF. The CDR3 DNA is TGTGCCAGCAGTGACCCGGGACAGGGACAAGAGACCCAGTACTTC.

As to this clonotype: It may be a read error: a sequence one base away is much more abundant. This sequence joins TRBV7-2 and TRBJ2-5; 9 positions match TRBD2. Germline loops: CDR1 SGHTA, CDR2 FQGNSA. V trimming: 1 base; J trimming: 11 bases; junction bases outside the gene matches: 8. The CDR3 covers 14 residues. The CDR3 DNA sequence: TGTGCCAGCAGCTTAGAGCGGGGGGTCAATGAGCAGTACTTC. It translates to CASSLERGVNEQYF.

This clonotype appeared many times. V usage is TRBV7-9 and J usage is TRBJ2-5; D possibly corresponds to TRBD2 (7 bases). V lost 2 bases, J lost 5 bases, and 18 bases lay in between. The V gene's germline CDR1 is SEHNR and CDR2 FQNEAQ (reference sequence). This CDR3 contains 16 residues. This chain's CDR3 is CASSLIGGGFRETQYF. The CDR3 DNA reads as TGTGCCAGCAGCTTAATCGGCGGGGGCTTCAGGGAGACCCAGTACTTC.

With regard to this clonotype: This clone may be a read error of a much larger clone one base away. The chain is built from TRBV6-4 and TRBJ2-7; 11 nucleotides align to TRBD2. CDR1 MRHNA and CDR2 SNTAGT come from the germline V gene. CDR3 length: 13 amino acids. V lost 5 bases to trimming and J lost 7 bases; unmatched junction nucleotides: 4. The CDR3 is CASSSLAGGEQYF. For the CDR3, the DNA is TGTGCCAGCAGTTCGCTAGCGGGGGGTGAGCAGTACTTC.

CDR3 protein: CASSLRVGNNQPQHF. CDR3 sequence (DNA): TGTGCCAGCAGTTTACGGGTCGGAAACAATCAGCCCCAGCATTTT. The V and J genes are TRBV27 and TRBJ1-5; no firm D call. Germline loops: CDR1 MNHEY, CDR2 SMNVEV (reference sequence). The CDR3 contains 15 residues. Between the trimmed V and J ends, which lost 2 bases and 3 bases, there was a span of 11 bases.

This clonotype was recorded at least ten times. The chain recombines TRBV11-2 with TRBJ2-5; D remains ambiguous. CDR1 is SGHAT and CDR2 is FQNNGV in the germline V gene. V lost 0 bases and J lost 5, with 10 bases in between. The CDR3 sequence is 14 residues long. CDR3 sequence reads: CASSLDPPGETQYF. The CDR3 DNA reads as TGTGCCAGCAGCTTAGACCCCCCTGGCGAGACCCAGTACTTC.

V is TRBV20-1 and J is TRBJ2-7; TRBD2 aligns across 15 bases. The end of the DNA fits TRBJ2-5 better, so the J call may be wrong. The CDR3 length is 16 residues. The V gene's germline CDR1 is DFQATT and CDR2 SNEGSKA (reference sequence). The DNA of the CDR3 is TGCAGTGCTAGAGGGACTAGCGGGGGGGCTAGGGAGACCCAGTACTTC. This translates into CSARGTSGGARETQYF.